Listed here is a single TCR beta chain. Germline-derived CDR1 and CDR2 are MNHNY and SVGAGI (reference sequence). V was shortened by 3 bases and J by 6 bases, with 9 bases between the two germline ends. The CDR3 is 13 amino acids. These data belong to a study of blood T cell repertoires in COVID-19. Background on the study: The samples span acute and convalescent COVID-19 from the United States, Italy and Spain. Nucleic acid was either cDNA or gDNA, and it came from T cells, B-cell-depleted T cells, or PBMCs.

Here immunoSEQ multiplex PCR was the method, and the copy in TCRdb shows in-frame clones only, minus some. Found here are around 150,000 clones, around 83% of them singletons; the top ten hold 0.99%. The TCR comes from a man in his late teens or twenties with acute or convalescent COVID-19. The chain employs TRBV6-6 and TRBJ2-1, with D uncertain. Material for sequencing was peripheral blood. The CDR3 nucleotides are TGTGCCAGCAGTTATCAGGCTGCCAATGAGCAGTTCTTC. Its translation: CASSYQAANEQFF.